These 20 T cell receptor beta chains were all obtained from the same sample, sequenced in a study of CD4+ T cells in melanoma. TCRdb's table, derived via immunoSEQ multiplex PCR, lists solely in-frame clones and lacks some. Seen here are 110,000 to 150,000 clones, 92% observed once, and the top ten hold more than 1.5%. Every receptor here comes from a human donor with melanoma.

This chain links TRBV6-5 with TRBJ2-3, with D unresolved. The CDR3 contains 15 residues. The ends were cut back, 5 bases at V and 3 bases at J, with 15 bases in the middle. Germline values: CDR1 MNHEY, CDR2 SVGAGI. DNA of the CDR3: TGTGCCAGCAGTAAAGGGCTGTTCGGTACAGATACGCAGTATTTT. Its translation is CASSKGLFGTDTQYF.

The chain recombines TRBV6-5 with TRBJ1-2; D unclear. Germline lookup yields CDR1 MNHEY and CDR2 SVGAGI. V gave up 7 bases and J gave up 3 bases, with 15 bases separating them. The CDR3 covers 14 residues. In DNA form, the CDR3 reads TGTGCCAGCACGAGACACCGGGAGGACTATGGCTACACCTTC. This sequence encodes CASTRHREDYGYTF.

The V gene is TRBV6-1, the J gene TRBJ1-5, with a possible D match to TRBD1 (6 bases). The CDR3 runs 13 residues. V gave up 7 bases and J gave up 6 bases, with 13 bases separating them. CDR1 and CDR2 (germline): MNHNS, SASEGT. CDR3 sequence (DNA): TGTGCCAGCACCCAAGGGGGATTTCAGCCCCAGCATTTT. Its translation: CASTQGGFQPQHF.

The rearrangement links TRBV6-5 to TRBJ2-2; D may match TRBD1 or TRBD2 (5 bases each). This CDR3 contains 16 residues. The V and J ends lost 4 bases and 0 bases respectively, with 12 bases between them. The germline gives CDR1 MNHEY, CDR2 SVGAGI. The CDR3 spells CASSLSGPANTGELFF. The CDR3 DNA reads TGTGCCAGCAGTTTGTCGGGACCTGCGAACACCGGGGAGCTGTTTTTT.

The J gene is TRBJ2-3, the V gene TRBV10-2, with D possibly being TRBD2 (6 bases). This CDR3 comprises 16 residues. With 7 bases removed from V and 0 bases from J, the gap between germline ends came to 17 bases. Germline V gene lookup returns CDR1 WSHSY and CDR2 SAAADI. The CDR3: CASTSSGTLSTDTQYF. The CDR3 DNA reads as TGCGCCAGCACCTCCTCCGGGACTTTAAGCACAGATACGCAGTATTTT.

The rearrangement joins TRBV11-1 to TRBJ2-7; no clear D gene. The CDR3 covers 16 residues. Trimming took 0 bases from V and 0 from J, leaving 12 bases between them. Germline-derived CDR1 and CDR2 are SGHAT and FQDESV (reference sequence). CDR3: CASSLARGTSSYEQYF. The CDR3 nucleotides are TGTGCCAGCAGCTTAGCGAGAGGTACAAGCTCCTACGAGCAGTACTTC.

The chain combines TRBV5-1 with TRBJ2-7; D is ambiguous. CDR3 length: 16 residues. Trimming took off 0 bases at V and 0 bases at J, with 13 bases between the two ends. Germline-derived CDR1 and CDR2 are SGHRS and YFSETQ. The CDR3 loop reads CASSLAPDASSYEQYF. The CDR3 DNA is TGCGCCAGCAGCTTGGCCCCGGACGCGAGCTCCTACGAGCAGTACTTC.

This clone was seen a single time. V gene TRBV5-1 combines with J gene TRBJ2-5; possible D gene TRBD2, 5 bases. Trimming cost V 1 base and J 4 bases, with 14 bases left between them. Germline V gene lookup returns CDR1 SGHRS and CDR2 YFSETQ. This CDR3 is 15 amino acids long. The CDR3 here is CASSLLASSRETQYF. The CDR3 bases are TGCGCCAGCAGCTTGTTGGCTAGCTCCCGAGAGACCCAGTACTTC.

The chain has TRBV6-6 and TRBJ1-2; 7 positions agree with TRBD1. The V segment lost 8 bases and the J segment 0 bases; nucleotides outside the gene matches: 6. This CDR3 region has 14 residues. Germline assignment: CDR1 MNHNY and CDR2 SVGAGI (reference sequence). The CDR3 DNA reads as TGTGCCAGCGCGCGACAGGGATCTAACTATGGCTACACCTTC. Its translation is CASARQGSNYGYTF.

The chain couples TRBV6-6 to TRBJ2-2, with D hard to call. CDR1 MNHNY and CDR2 SVGAGI come from the germline V gene (reference sequence). The CDR3 is 13 residues long. Trimming left V 8 bases short and J 4 bases short, with 11 bases between. The CDR3 DNA is TGTGCCAGCGCATCCTACGCCACCGGGGAGCTGTTTTTT. Translation: CASASYATGELFF.

The chain employs TRBV5-1 and TRBJ1-1; D call uncertain. Germline V gene data show CDR1 as SGHRS and CDR2 as YFSETQ. The CDR3 totals 14 residues. Trimming removed 4 bases from V and 1 base from J, with 11 bases in between. In nucleotides, the CDR3 is TGCGCCAGCAGCGGGAACGACCCGAACACTGAAGCTTTCTTT. Protein: CASSGNDPNTEAFF.

The chain couples TRBV7-3 to TRBJ2-1; D is uncertain. The CDR3 consists of 15 residues. Trimming stripped 5 bases from V and 0 bases from J, with 11 bases between. Germline V gene data show CDR1 as SGHTA and CDR2 as FQGTGA. This chain's CDR3 is CASSQRRSSYNEQFF. The CDR3 nucleotides read TGTGCCAGCAGCCAGCGACGTAGCTCCTACAATGAGCAGTTCTTC. Variable domain in full (rest from reference TRBV7-3 and TRBJ2-1): GAGVSQTPSNKVTEKGKYVELRCDPISGHTALYWYRQSLGQGPEFLIYFQGTGAADDSGLPNDRFFAVRPEGSVSTLKIQRTERGDSAVYLCASSQRRSSYNEQFFGPGTRLTVL.

V and J are TRBV27 and TRBJ2-7, with D tentatively TRBD1 (6 bases). This CDR3 comprises 15 residues. Germline CDR1 is MNHEY and CDR2 is SMNVEV (reference sequence). V lost 9 bases and J 2 bases, leaving 20 bases between the germline ends. The CDR3 loop is CASWGHGRFAYEQYF. As DNA, the CDR3 is TGTGCCAGTTGGGGACACGGGCGGTTTGCCTACGAGCAGTACTTC.

The chain couples TRBV6-5 to TRBJ1-1, with D possibly TRBD1 on 6 matching bases. Trimming cost V 2 bases and J 6 bases, with 10 bases left between them. This CDR3 has 13 amino acids. Germline CDR1 is MNHEY and CDR2 is SVGAGI. Here the CDR3 reads CASSYPGAPEAFF. CDR3 nucleotides: TGTGCCAGCAGTTACCCGGGGGCTCCTGAAGCTTTCTTT.

The chain employs TRBV5-5 and TRBJ2-3, with unresolved D. The CDR3 contains 14 residues. Germline V lookup: CDR1 SGHKS, CDR2 YYEKEE (reference sequence). V dropped 5 bases and J dropped 2 bases, with 12 bases sitting between them. CDR3: CASSSGLSTDTQYF. CDR3 bases: TGTGCCAGCAGTTCCGGTTTGTCCACAGATACGCAGTATTTT.

The chain couples TRBV5-6 to TRBJ2-7; 7 bases are shared with TRBD2. Germline CDR1 and CDR2: SGHDT and YYEEEE. This CDR3 has 16 residues. The trim removed 3 bases at V and 4 bases at J, leaving 13 bases unmatched. CDR3 DNA: TGTGCCAGCAGCTCAGGCGTGGGGAGGGCGGCTTACGAGCAGTACTTC. Protein product: CASSSGVGRAAYEQYF.

The rearrangement links TRBV5-5 to TRBJ1-3; the D is unclear. The CDR3 covers 16 residues. Germline V lookup: CDR1 SGHKS, CDR2 YYEKEE (reference sequence). V lost 0 bases and J 2 bases, leaving 12 bases between the germline ends. CDR3 amino acids: CASSLAPGSAGNTIYF. CDR3 DNA: TGTGCCAGCAGCTTGGCCCCCGGGTCCGCTGGAAACACCATATATTTT.

The chain uses TRBV19 and TRBJ1-6; unclear D gene. V gave up 1 base and J gave up 7 bases, with 5 bases separating them. The V gene's germline CDR1 is LNHDA and CDR2 SQIVND (reference sequence). The CDR3 is 13 residues long. Written as DNA, the CDR3 is TGTGCCAGTAGTATAGGACCCAATTCACCCCTCCACTTT. It translates to CASSIGPNSPLHF.

The rearrangement joins TRBV18 to TRBJ2-5; 8 nucleotides match TRBD2. The germline CDR1 and CDR2 sequences are KGHSH and LQKENI. V dropped 3 bases and J dropped 5; count of bases not matched to a gene: 8. This CDR3 region has 15 residues. The CDR3 protein is CASSPGTRGEETQYF. The CDR3 DNA follows: TGTGCCAGCTCACCTGGGACTAGGGGAGAGGAGACCCAGTACTTC.

The chain has TRBV6-1 and TRBJ1-5; tentative D call: TRBD1 (5 bases). CDR1 is MNHNS, CDR2 SASEGT, per germline. The CDR3 sequence is 15 residues long. Trimming shortened V by 3 bases and J by 6 bases, and 15 bases separated the two germline ends. The CDR3 here is CASSDPGRGRQPQHF. CDR3 nucleotide sequence: TGTGCCAGCAGTGATCCGGGACGGGGTCGTCAGCCCCAGCATTTT.